Below, one T cell receptor beta chain is given with its context. Its antigen is unknown. This record belongs to a study of blood T cells in healthy people across ages. Study-wide findings and caveats: Diversity was higher, and naive CD4+ cells more numerous, in long-lived donors than in aged donors.

V was clipped by 5 bases and J by 4 bases; unmatched bases: 8. CDR3 size: 16 residues. CDR1 and CDR2 from the germline V gene are SGHAT and FQNNGV. Using a J-beta primer mix together with a sample-barcoded 5' primer, a second PCR was run for about 6 to 11 cycles. The template-switch adaptor, which had 12 random nucleotides, put a tag on each cDNA molecule. Every sample produced at least 3 million CDR3-containing paired-end reads. TCRdb reanalysed the 5' RACE reads using MiXCR and keeps one entry per CDR3 protein. Of around 1.5 million distinct CDR3 sequences detected, 34% appear once; the ten largest clones hold about 11%.

The chain combines TRBV11-2 with TRBJ2-5, with 12 positions matching TRBD2. The sequencing input was blood. The TCR comes from a woman in her thirties in good health. Here the CDR3 DNA reads TGTGCCAGCAGCCACCTAGCGGGAGGGGTCGGAGAGACCCAGTACTTC. This gives the protein CASSHLAGGVGETQYF.